These T cell receptor beta chains were read from a single sample in a study of sequential checkpoint blockade in melanoma. Produced via immunoSEQ multiplex PCR; TCRdb's table is partial and in-frame only. The repertoire holds 10,000 to 15,000 clones, with about 25% as singletons. Sequenced material: tumor tissue (inferred from file names), taken from a patient given nivolumab and ipilimumab in sequence. Source of these receptors: a human donor with melanoma. Each CDR3 is given with its conserved first and last residue. D genes are given only for firm matches. Expanded clones are given a class, and other clones once, few, many or no size at all.

few,TRBV7-5,18,-,TRBJ2-4,TGTGCCAGCAGCTTAGGGCCTAGCGGGGGATCGATCAAAAACATTCAGTACTTC,CASSLGPSGGSIKNIQYF
-,TRBV28,15,TRBD1,TRBJ2-2,TGTGCCAGCAGTCCTGGGACAGGGTCGACCGGGGAGCTGTTTTTT,CASSPGTGSTGELFF
-,TRBV12-5,15,-,TRBJ2-2,TGTGCCAGCATCAATGGGGGGACGGATACCGGGGAGCTGTTTTTT,CASINGGTDTGELFF
once,TRBV5-1,16,TRBD1,TRBJ2-7,TGCGCCAGCAGCTCTTTGTCCCGGGACAGGGGGGGCGAGCAGTACTTC,CASSSLSRDRGGEQYF
many,TRBV9,15,-,TRBJ1-1,TGTGCCAGCAGCATCGACATGGGGCTGGTTACTGAAGCTTTCTTT,CASSIDMGLVTEAFF
few,TRBV6-8,15,-,TRBJ1-6,TGTGCCAGCAGTGACGGCTTGGGGCATAATTCACCCCTCCACTTT,CASSDGLGHNSPLHF
-,TRBV28,18,TRBD2,TRBJ2-1,TGTGCCAGCAGTTTATTCTCGATAGCGGGGGGCGAGTACAATGAGCAGTTCTTC,CASSLFSIAGGEYNEQFF
few,TRBV11-3,18,TRBD1,TRBJ1-2,TGTGCCAGCAGCTTTTCCCTCCGGACAGGGGGCTTGGACTATGGCTACACCTTC,CASSFSLRTGGLDYGYTF
-,TRBV19,15,-,TRBJ2-6,TGTGCCAGTAGTATAGAGAACAGCCCCGCCAACGTCCTGACTTTC,CASSIENSPANVLTF
-,TRBV1,17,-,TRBJ1-2,TGCGCCAGCAGCCAAATCCTACTGGGACAACCTAACTATGGCTACACCTTC,CASSQILLGQPNYGYTF
few,TRBV15,17,-,TRBJ2-2,TGTGCCACCAGCAGAGACTACATGACAGAGGACCTCGGGGAGCTGTTTTTT,CATSRDYMTEDLGELFF
-,TRBV18,14,-,TRBJ2-3,TGTGCCAGCTCAAGCGGAGTTGGCACAGATACGCAGTATTTT,CASSSGVGTDTQYF
few,TRBV5-1,16,TRBD2,TRBJ2-3,TGCGCCAGCAGCTTGGAGCCTAGCGGGGGCACAGATACGCAGTATTTT,CASSLEPSGGTDTQYF
-,TRBV18,13,TRBD2,TRBJ2-5,TGTGCCAGCTCACAAGGGGAGGGAGAGACCCAGTACTTC,CASSQGEGETQYF
-,TRBV11-3,15,TRBD1,TRBJ1-5,TGTGCCAGCAGCTTATGGGGACAGAGCAATCAGCCCCAGCATTTT,CASSLWGQSNQPQHF
-,TRBV19,15,-,TRBJ1-5,TGTGCCAGTAGTACTCCCCGGGCTACCCATCAGCCCCAGCATTTT,CASSTPRATHQPQHF
few,TRBV6-8,12,-,TRBJ1-2,TGTGCCAGCAGTGATCCCCTTAGGGGCTACACCTTC,CASSDPLRGYTF
-,TRBV19,14,-,TRBJ2-7,TGTGCCAGTAGTATAGACGGGGGCTCCTACGAGCAGTACTTC,CASSIDGGSYEQYF
few,TRBV6-8,16,TRBD2,TRBJ2-5,TGTGCCATCAACCCGGGACTAGCGGGGGGGCTTGAGACCCAGTACTTC,CAINPGLAGGLETQYF
-,TRBV10-2,18,TRBD1,TRBJ1-6,TGCGCCACCAAGAGGGACAGGGTCGTCCCAACCCAAGGTTCACCCCTCCACTTT,CATKRDRVVPTQGSPLHF
medium-sized,TRBV15,15,TRBD1,TRBJ1-1,TGTGCCACCAGCAGAGATAAAGGACAGGGAAGGTTCGCTTTCTTT,CATSRDKGQGRFAFF
few,TRBV6-8,13,TRBD1,TRBJ1-5,TGTGCCAGCAGGACAGGGGGCGGTCAGCCCCAGCATTTT,CASRTGGGQPQHF
-,TRBV12-5,15,-,TRBJ2-2,TGTGCCAGCACGTCCCACAAGGGGCTGGGCGGGGAGCTGTTTTTT,CASTSHKGLGGELFF
-,TRBV19,14,TRBD2,TRBJ2-3,TGTGCCAGTAGTCTGGCGGGGGGCGGGGATACGCAGTATTTT,CASSLAGGGDTQYF
-,TRBV11-3,15,TRBD2,TRBJ2-7,TGTGCCAGCAGCTCTCGTAGCGGGGAGGTGTACGAGCAGTACTTC,CASSSRSGEVYEQYF
-,TRBV29-1,13,TRBD1,TRBJ2-7,TGCAGCGTCAGCGACAGGGATCATAACGAGCAGTACTTC,CSVSDRDHNEQYF
-,TRBV5-1,14,-,TRBJ2-3,TGCGCCAGCAGCTTGACCGGGGGGCCCGATACGCAGTATTTT,CASSLTGGPDTQYF
few,TRBV23-1,16,-,TRBJ1-4,TGCGCCAGCAGCCAACTTCCGGGACGGAGTAATGAAAAACTGTTTTTT,CASSQLPGRSNEKLFF
-,TRBV23-1,16,-,TRBJ2-7,TGCGCCAGCAGCCAAGATTTCCCAGGGCCCTCCTACGAGCAGTACTTC,CASSQDFPGPSYEQYF
few,TRBV5-1,16,TRBD1,TRBJ1-6,TGCGCCAGCAGCTTGTCCCCTCCAGGGGGAAATTCACCCCTCCACTTT,CASSLSPPGGNSPLHF
few,TRBV12-5,13,-,TRBJ1-2,TGTGCCAGCACCCGATCAGTCGATTATGGCTACACCTTC,CASTRSVDYGYTF
-,TRBV19,11,-,TRBJ2-5,TGTGCCAGCAGGGTAGGCGAGACCCAGTACTTC,CASRVGETQYF
-,TRBV14,18,TRBD2,TRBJ2-1,TGTGCCAGCAGCCAAGAGGCCGGGACTAGCGGAATCTACAATGAGCAGTTCTTC,CASSQEAGTSGIYNEQFF
-,TRBV19,18,TRBD2,TRBJ2-4,TGTGCCAGTAGTCCTAGGGGCTCTAGCGGGGTGATGGGTAACATTCAGTACTTC,CASSPRGSSGVMGNIQYF